This T cell receptor beta chain was observed in a study of cytomegalovirus exposure and HLA in healthy donors (dated by TCRdb to the late 2010s). For the study in its entirety: According to an earlier analysis of around 600 of the donors, about 179 million T cells yielded roughly 110 million unique TCR beta sequences and less than 300 Gb of sequence data. The later analysis used no new phenotypic data to find candidate immune exposures, relying instead on TCR beta sequences and their occurrence across donors. In a later genetic analysis, genome-wide SNP genotypes for about 55% of the 666 donors were used, and that subset was treated as a discovery cohort. Donor age, sex, ethnicity and CMV serostatus were compiled together with the repertoire data. High-throughput TCR immunosequencing, statistical association of individual TCRs with disease status, and machine learning were combined to predict cytomegalovirus infection status. To study patterns of TCR occurrence, a later analysis re-analyzed previously published TCR beta repertoires from around 660 donors and added high-resolution HLA genotyping. Among the approximately 420 genotyped donors, more than 70% belonged to the genetic ancestry cluster associated with self-reported Caucasian donors. Class I and class II HLA loci were covered by the typing at four-digit resolution. Four to six DR-DQ haplotypes were handled as single units for association and clustering because linkage in the cohort was strong. An early release that covered about 600 HLA-typed donors contained 250 to 350 gigabases of sequencing data and tens of millions of unique TCR sequences. An earlier analysis of about 620 of the donors applied high-throughput TCR beta sequencing to assess whether each TCR beta V gene segment acted as functional or pseudogenic. The number of donors typed differed by locus, with 629-630 for A, B, C, DRB1 and DQB1, around 500 for DQA1, about 610 for DPA1, and some 440 for DPB1. In addition to the first cohort of 500 to 850 subjects, a separate validation cohort of 100 to 150 different subjects was used. Among 350 to 400 genotyped donors of the cohort, an average of approximately 240,000 unique TCR beta nucleotide sequences were sequenced per donor, around a sixth of them non-productive. All discovery cohort repertoires had been generated on a single sequencing platform. The study was designed to test whether signatures of past pathogen exposure could be identified by cataloging public T cell receptors. Using immunosequencing, the study profiled T cell repertoires from 666 subjects and related those repertoires to cytomegalovirus serostatus.

Library construction relied on the immunoSEQ multiplex PCR assay. For the multiplex PCR, a mixture combining 60 forward primers for TCR Vbeta segments and 13 reverse primers for TCR Jbeta segments was used. A multiplex PCR assay on genomic DNA amplified the CDR3 region of rearranged TCR beta genes. The amplified TCR beta libraries were sequenced on the Illumina HiSeq System as 87-base-pair reads. Under the source paper's analysis protocol: A later analysis tallied 80 million to 95 million unique TCR beta chains across the 666 repertoires, and approximately 12 million of those chains were shared by two or more donors. Raw reads were error-corrected and collapsed into unique sequences with a nearest-neighbor algorithm that merged closely related sequences to remove PCR and sequencing errors. V, D and J gene segments were assigned by aligning CDR3 sequences to IMGT reference sequences. Each retained sequence needed at least a six-nucleotide match to both a V gene segment and a J gene segment. A rearrangement counted as productive if the CDR3 had no stop codons and remained in frame with V and J, and every other rearrangement counted as non-productive. Following IMGT convention, CDR3 was defined as the stretch from the second conserved V-encoded cysteine to the conserved J-encoded phenylalanine. The earlier analysis of about 560 of the donors excluded any sequence lacking an unambiguous match to a single V gene segment. An earlier analysis of 587 of the donors classified V segments as functional when productive rearrangements were above 56.7% and as segregating when the standard deviation between donors was above 5%. To diagnose cytomegalovirus status from the catalog of TCR beta chain sequences, a statistical classification framework was built. In a later analysis, V and J genes were assigned by comparing TCR nucleotide sequences against IMGT/GENE-DB human TR gene sequences. A later analysis assigned CDR3 sequences and most-parsimonious VDJ recombination scenarios with the TCRdist pipeline. In a later analysis, every TCR beta chain was defined by the combination of its CDR3 amino acid sequence and its V-gene family, and reads without a unique V-gene family were dropped. In a later analysis, 450 to 600 highly shared, low-generation-probability nucleotide sequences were removed to address suspected cross-contamination and a sequencing artifact. In a later analysis, a clonal expansion index was calculated for each public chain from normalized within-repertoire ranks of inferred template counts. In a later analysis, generation probabilities were computed with a VDJ recombination model fitted to out-of-frame rearrangements, and the resulting probabilities were checked against IGoR. A later analysis scored TCR-TCR, TCR-HLA and TCR-CMV co-occurrence with hypergeometric tests, applying a repertoire-size bias correction to TCR pairs. In a later analysis, false discovery rates were estimated by permuting HLA or CMV assignments 20 times. A later analysis grouped co-occurring TCRs with DBSCAN, adding TCRdist sequence similarity when clustering within HLA-allele-positive subsets. Repertoires with fewer than 30,000 or more than 120,000 public chains were left out of co-occurrence clustering, as were five repertoires with anomalous nucleotide sharing. TCRdb provides this immuneACCESS table in a form limited to in-frame rearrangements. Some clones are lacking; in checked studies, under half of them reflect an unresolved V gene, and why the rest are absent is not known. The V and J calls and clone size come from that table; D and trimming were worked out from the DNA. For this sample the table gives about 160,000 clones, of which more than 60% were detected only once. Of the sample, around 1.5% is held by the ten largest clones.

Concerning this clone itself: The antigen it recognizes is unknown. No base quality values were provided; no much bigger clone lies one nucleotide off.

Spanning cysteine to phenylalanine, the CDR3 consists of 12 amino acids. The retained sequence is limited to the CDR3, 36 bases, with the frame set at the first base. The germline V gene yields MDHEN for CDR1 and SYDVKM for CDR2. Trimming at the junction amounts to 11 bases on V and 2 bases on J, and the germline ends lie 10 bases apart. The cohort comprised 666 healthy bone marrow donors. All cohort members were sampled while nominally healthy, although unrecorded immune exposures were likely present. The donor was CMV seronegative and was included in the group of around 320 seronegative cohort members. A peripheral blood sample was provided by each donor, and peripheral blood mononuclear cells were used for TCR beta sequencing. Genomic DNA was extracted from the blood cell samples with the Qiagen DNeasy Blood Extraction Kit. Broader findings and caveats from the paper: In a later analysis, HLA-associated TCR beta chains were found to be more clonally expanded and to have lower generation probabilities than equally common non-associated chains. Seventeen rarely observed V segments, including chromosome 9 orphons, were excluded from the earlier analysis of almost 600 of the donors because counts were too low. Most TCR sequences were observed very rarely across donors, whereas some public TCRs were present in many individuals. When HLA alleles, especially DR and DQ, strongly co-occurred, TCR associations were difficult to assign to individual alleles. A further reported finding was that TCR beta sequences accurately predicted the HLA-A and HLA-B alleles for most subjects in the first cohort. Presence/absence analyses assumed roughly uniform sequencing depth across donors, an assumption that may not hold. In vitro tests confirmed that a few of the cytomegalovirus-associated TCR beta chains recognize cytomegalovirus antigens. It was suggested by the authors that the approach could potentially be generalized to other disease states and immunological phenotypes. In a later analysis, around 17,000 TCR beta sequences were associated with specific HLA alleles at a false discovery rate of 0.05. The study listed 150 to 200 TCR beta chains as associated with cytomegalovirus. According to a later genetic analysis, donors in an Asian-associated ancestry cluster had fewer N-insertions in productive TCRs than the roughly 700-donor mean. Linkage disequilibrium might explain the correlated functional status among segregating V segments, but an unknown experimental factor could not be excluded. For the cohort, immune exposure information was limited to CMV serostatus. The classifier was reported to diagnose cytomegalovirus status with high specificity and sensitivity in both the original and validation cohorts. In a later analysis, several top co-occurrence clusters were reported to appear linked to parvovirus B19, influenza, CMV and Epstein-Barr virus. Because HLA typing was unavailable for some donors at each locus, only the typed subset was used in association tests. Only TCR beta chains were sequenced in this cohort, and the absence of alpha or paired-chain data limited detectable features. Some IMGT-functional V segments, including TRBV6-2 and TRBV6-3, could not be told apart with the 87-base-pair reads, so those segments were excluded. A cluster of highly shared sequence variants was judged likely to represent a technical artifact of the sequencing pipeline. According to a later analysis, TCR association rates differed among HLA loci, with DRB1 alleles showing the most associated TCRs and HLA-C alleles showing the fewest. In a later genetic analysis, a missense DCLRE1C variant was associated with V-gene and J-gene trimming of TCR beta chains, and the association was replicated in an independent cohort. In a later analysis, most CMV-associated TCR beta chains were found to appear HLA-restricted, with HLA associations seemingly driven largely by CMV exposure. An earlier analysis of roughly 570 of the donors showed that most TCR beta V segments appeared in productive rearrangements either about 87% or about 30% of the time, which broadly matched IMGT annotations.

This TCR was recovered from a woman aged 30 to 39 in good health and CMV-seronegative. Sequencing input: PBMCs. The rearrangement joined TRBV28 to TRBJ1-3; TRBD1 might be the D gene, on 6 matching bases. The CDR3 protein sequence reads: CAHSGAGNTIYF. The sequenced DNA is TGTGCCCACTCAGGGGCTGGAAACACCATATATTTT.